What follows describes a single T cell receptor (beta chain). Its antigen is still unknown. Sequenced by immunoSEQ multiplex PCR; TCRdb stores in-frame clones only, minus some. The sample carries 120,000 or so clones, 90% recorded once. This CDR3 is 16 amino acids long. Trimming stripped 4 bases from V and 1 base from J, with 15 bases between. Germline loops: CDR1 SGDLS, CDR2 YYNGEE. This record belongs to a study of T cell responses to AZD1222 COVID-19 vaccine. Findings of the study overall: Clonal diversity was possibly underestimated, and white British individuals and females predominated among donors.

The genes are TRBV9 and TRBJ2-1; tentatively, D is TRBD2 (6 bases). The receptor was isolated from an adult in good health. The material sequenced was peripheral blood, taken on day 0 of AZD1222 vaccination. This CDR3 reads CASSRRGAGSYNEQFF. In nucleotides, the CDR3 is TGTGCCAGCAGCCGTAGAGGGGCGGGGTCCTACAATGAGCAGTTCTTC.